This note documents a single TCR beta chain sequence. Its matching antigen is unknown. Some clones are missing from TCRdb's copy, which holds only in-frame ones; the method was immunoSEQ multiplex PCR. The sample has 95,000 to 100,000 clones, 85% to 90% seen once; the top ten hold approximately 0.6%. The time point here: baseline, week 1 (first vaccination visit). Treatment here: pre-vaccination baseline after standard-of-care therapy. The CDR3 consists of 14 residues. V lost 1 base to trimming and J lost 3 bases, with 8 bases between them. Germline assignment: CDR1 SGHRS and CDR2 YFSETQ. The sample originates from a study of a mutant IDH1 vaccine in newly diagnosed glioma. Study information: Of treated patients, approximately 62% were men and about 38% women, averaging roughly 40 years. Previous treatment comprised radiotherapy, temozolomide, or both, mostly both. Overall study results and limits: It was around 93% of patients that developed vaccine-induced immune responses. Pseudoprogression appeared independent of alterations in top peripheral clonotypes.

The rearrangement links TRBV5-1 to TRBJ1-3; D possibly corresponds to TRBD1 (5 bases). This sequence originates from a woman aged 45 to 65 with glioma. The sequenced sample was PBMCs, obtained from a glioma patient treated with radiotherapy, temozolomide or both. The CDR3 protein is CASSLQGGGNTIYF. In DNA, the CDR3 is TGCGCCAGCAGCTTGCAGGGAGGTGGAAACACCATATATTTT.